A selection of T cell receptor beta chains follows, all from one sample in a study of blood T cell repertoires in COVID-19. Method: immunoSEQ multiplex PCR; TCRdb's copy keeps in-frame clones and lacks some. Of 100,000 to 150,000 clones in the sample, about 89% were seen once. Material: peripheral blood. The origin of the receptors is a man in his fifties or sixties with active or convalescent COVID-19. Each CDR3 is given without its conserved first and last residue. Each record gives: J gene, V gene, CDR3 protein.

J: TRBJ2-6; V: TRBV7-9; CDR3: ATRDSGANVLT
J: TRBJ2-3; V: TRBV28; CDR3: ASRSRGLVTSTDTQY
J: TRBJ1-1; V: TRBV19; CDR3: ASARGRDTEAF
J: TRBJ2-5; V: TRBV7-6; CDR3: ASSHRLAGGVETQY
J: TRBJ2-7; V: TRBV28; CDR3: ASSSSGSYEQY
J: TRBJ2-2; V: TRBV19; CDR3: ASMGRQSGLAGGNTGELF
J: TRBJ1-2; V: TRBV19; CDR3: ASRRTGGYGYT
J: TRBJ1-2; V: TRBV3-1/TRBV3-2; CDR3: ASSQVRGYGYT
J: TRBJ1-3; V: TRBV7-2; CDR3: ASSLVGGSGNTIY
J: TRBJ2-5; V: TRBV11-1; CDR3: ASSSRGDSRETQY
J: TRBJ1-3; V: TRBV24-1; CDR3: ATSDLLGNTIY
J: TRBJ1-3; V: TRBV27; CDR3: ASSLSGQGPGNTIY
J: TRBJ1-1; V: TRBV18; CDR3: ASSERGRGNTEAF
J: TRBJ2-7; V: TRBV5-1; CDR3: ASSPTKIYEQY
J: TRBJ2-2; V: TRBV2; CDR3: ASSVLAGDTGELF
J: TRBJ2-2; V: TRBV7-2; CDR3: ASSRGQGAIGELF
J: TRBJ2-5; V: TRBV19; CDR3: ASSLGLAGEETQY
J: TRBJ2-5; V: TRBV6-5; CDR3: ASSYATGARETQY
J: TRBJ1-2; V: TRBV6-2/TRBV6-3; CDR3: ASSYSEGDYGYT
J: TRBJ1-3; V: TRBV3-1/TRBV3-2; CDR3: ASSQDSVISSGNTIY
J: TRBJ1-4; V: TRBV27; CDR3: ASRSLGGGNEKLF
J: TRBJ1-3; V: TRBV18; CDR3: ASSPEDQTGTPRNTIY
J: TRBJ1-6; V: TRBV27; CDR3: ASSFTDSPLH
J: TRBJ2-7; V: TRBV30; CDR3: AWAKTGTGVVHEQY
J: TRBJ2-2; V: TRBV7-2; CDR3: ASRPKLGGELF
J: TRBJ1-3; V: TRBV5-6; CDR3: ASSSGTGFSGNTIY
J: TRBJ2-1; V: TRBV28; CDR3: ASSLFGAGKGGYNEQF
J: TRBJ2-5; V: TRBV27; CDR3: ASSRGQGDGETQY
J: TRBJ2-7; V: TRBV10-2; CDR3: ASTGAGGSYEQY
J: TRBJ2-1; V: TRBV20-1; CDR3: SASAQGPYNEQF
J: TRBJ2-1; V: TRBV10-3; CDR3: AITGGGYNEQF
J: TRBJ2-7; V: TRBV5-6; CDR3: ASSSSGRAVWDEQY
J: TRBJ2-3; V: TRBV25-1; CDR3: ASSATGGGTDTQY
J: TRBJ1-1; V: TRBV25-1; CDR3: ASSEGDSTATEAF
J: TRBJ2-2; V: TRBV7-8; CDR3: ASSFSRGTGELF
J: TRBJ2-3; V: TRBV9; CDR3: ASSGFIGGATQY
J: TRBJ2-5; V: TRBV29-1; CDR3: SVEDPASGGETQY
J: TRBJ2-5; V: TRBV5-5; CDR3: ASSSLGVRQGEETQY
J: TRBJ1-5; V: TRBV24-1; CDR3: ATSDLGGSDQPQH
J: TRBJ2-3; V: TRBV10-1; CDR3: ASSDRGSTDTQY
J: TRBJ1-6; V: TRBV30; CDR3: AWSVGRSEDSPLH